This TCR beta chain was found in a study of shared T cell receptors in the human thymus (TCRdb year 2021). Concerning the study at large: The study examined how the human thymus generates shared, self-reactive T-cell receptor alpha chains.

The library relied on the immunoSEQ multiplex PCR assay. Imported from immuneACCESS, the table was reduced by TCRdb to in-frame sequences with V and J called. These copies leave out some clones; in studies compared against another copy, an unresolved V gene accounts for under half, and the cause of the remainder is not known. The sample table holds roughly 410,000 clones, of which just under 95% were seen once. Of the sample, 0.02% is held by the ten largest clones. Including cysteine and phenylalanine, the CDR3 has 14 amino acids. Only the CDR3 part of the read is kept: 42 bases, read in frame from the first base. CDR1 and CDR2, per the germline V gene, are SQVTM and ANQGSEA. The V and J ends are trimmed by 8 bases and 1 base, leaving 14 bases between them. As for this clone: The antigen this receptor binds is unknown. Base-call qualities are not available, and no considerably larger clone is one nucleotide away.

The receptor was isolated from a human donor. The chain uses TRBV29-1 and TRBJ1-4; the D region possibly corresponds to TRBD1 (5 bases align). Sequencing was done on a sample of thymocytes. The DNA is as follows: TGCAGCTTTCTCCAGGGCGGAACTAATGAAAAACTGTTTTTT. The resulting protein is CSFLQGGTNEKLFF.